Listed here are 9 T cell receptor beta chains from one sample, sequenced in a study of blood T cell repertoires in COVID-19. The table came from immunoSEQ multiplex PCR; TCRdb's copy has only in-frame clones and leaves some out. The sample consists of tens of thousands of clones, 80% to 90% of them appearing once. Source material: peripheral blood. Receptors were obtained from a man between 60 and 75 years old with acute or convalescent COVID-19.

The chain carries TRBV12-3 or TRBV12-4 and TRBJ1-2; maybe TRBD1 (5 bases). CDR3 size: 12 residues. V was cut by 0 bases and J by 8 bases, with 7 bases left in between. In DNA form, the CDR3 reads TGTGCCAGCAGTTTAGCAGGGGAAGGCTACACCTTC. Its translation: CASSLAGEGYTF.

This chain joins TRBV18 and TRBJ2-1; TRBD1 agrees at 7 bases. CDR1 and CDR2 from the germline V gene are KGHSH and LQKENI. After removal of 1 base from V and 0 bases from J, the junction contained 9 bases not matched to a gene. CDR3 size: 18 residues. The CDR3 sequence is CASSPLPVTGVSYNEQFF. In DNA, the CDR3 is TGTGCCAGCTCACCACTACCCGTAACAGGGGTCTCCTACAATGAGCAGTTCTTC.

The chain uses TRBV2 and TRBJ2-2; 8 bases line up with TRBD2. J gave up 5 bases and V 6 bases, and 8 bases lay outside the gene matches. This CDR3 has 15 amino acids. Germline CDR1 is SNHLY and CDR2 is FYNNEI. The CDR3 region is CASRASGSGTGELFF. CDR3 nucleotide sequence: TGTGCCAGCAGAGCTAGCGGGTCGGGTACCGGGGAGCTGTTTTTT. The full variable domain, in which reference TRBV2 and TRBJ2-2 provide the parts outside the CDR3, is EPEVTQTPSHQVTQMGQEVILRCVPISNHLYFYWYRQILGQKVEFLVSFYNNEISEKSEIFDDQFSVERPDGSNFTLKIRSTKLEDSAMYFCASRASGSGTGELFFGEGSRLTVL.

V and J are TRBV30 and TRBJ1-2, with 9 bases that match TRBD1. With 4 bases clipped from V and 7 bases from J, the junction kept 10 bases outside the gene matches. The CDR3 length is 14 residues. Looked up from germline, CDR1 is GTSNPN and CDR2 is SVGIG (reference sequence). The DNA for the CDR3 is TGTGCCTGGAAGCGCCGGGACAGGGATTCTGGCTACACCTTC. Amino acid sequence: CAWKRRDRDSGYTF.

CDR3 in amino acids: CASSFTSGGARETQYF. For the CDR3, the DNA is TGCGCCAGCAGCTTCACTAGCGGGGGGGCGAGAGAGACCCAGTACTTC. The rearrangement links TRBV4-1 to TRBJ2-5, with TRBD2 identical over 13 bases. Looked up from germline, CDR1 is MGHRA and CDR2 is YSYEKL. CDR3 length equals 16 residues. V was pared by 5 bases and J by 4 bases, with 7 bases of the junction left unmatched.

The rearrangement joins TRBV6-5 to TRBJ2-3; 8 nucleotides align to TRBD2. Germline CDR1 reads MNHEY; CDR2 reads SVGAGI. J lost 14 bases, V lost 7 bases, and 14 bases had no gene match. The CDR3 has 13 amino acids. The DNA for the CDR3 is TGTGCCAGCAATTATCGTGACACGGCGGGGGGGTATTTT. Translated, it gives CASNYRDTAGGYF.

Here the CDR3 reads CASSLQTGGSSTDTQYF. CDR3 coding DNA: TGCGCCAGCAGCTTACAGACAGGGGGCTCTAGCACAGATACGCAGTATTTT. The chain joins TRBV5-1 to TRBJ2-3; 10 bases line up with TRBD1. The junction had 6 bases not matched to a gene; V was cut back by 2 bases and J by 0 bases. The CDR3 is 17 residues long. Germline V gene lookup returns CDR1 SGHRS and CDR2 YFSETQ.

The chain combines TRBV19 with TRBJ1-1; 10 nucleotides line up with TRBD1. After removal of 6 bases from V and 1 base from J, the junction contained 5 bases not matched to a gene. The CDR3 has 15 amino acids. The germline V gene encodes CDR1 LNHDA and CDR2 SQIVND (reference sequence). As DNA, the CDR3 is TGTGCCAGTAGGCTTGGGACAGGGGAGAACACTGAAGCTTTCTTT. This sequence encodes CASRLGTGENTEAFF.

This rearrangement joins TRBV27 to TRBJ2-6, with D maybe TRBD1 (6 bases). Trimming stripped 4 bases from V and 0 bases from J, with 19 bases between. Germline lookup yields CDR1 MNHEY and CDR2 SMNVEV (reference sequence). The CDR3 runs 19 residues. The chain's CDR3 is CASSSLYGQFHSGANVLTF. In DNA form, the CDR3 reads TGTGCCAGCAGTTCCTTATATGGACAGTTCCACTCTGGGGCCAACGTCCTGACTTTC.